This TCR beta chain was found in a study of breast tumors, draining lymph nodes, adjacent tissues. One entry per CDR3 protein, called by TCRdb with MiXCR from the multiplex PCR reads. This table has under 300,000 distinct CDR3 sequences, approximately 36% appearing once. Details on this clonotype: What it binds is not known.

Breast cancer patients provided tissue from their axillary draining lymph nodes. Overall study findings and caveats: Compared with basal-like, luminal-like tumors shared significantly more repertoire with nontumor tissue. Compared with lymph nodes, tumors were less diverse; compared with nontumor tissue, more. Tumor T cell lymph node origin was a supported hypothesis, not proven.

The TCR was taken from a female donor with breast cancer. Some clones in this sample may be carry-over from other donors' samples. The specimen sequenced was axillary lymph node tissue.

The CDR3 spells CASRVSQERKLFF. The CDR3 nucleotides are TGTGCCAGTCGAGTGTCCCAAGAGAGAAAACTGTTTTTT. The V gene is TRBV19, the J gene TRBJ1-4; D call uncertain. The V and J ends lost 8 bases and 10 bases respectively, with 17 bases between them. The CDR3 loop spans 13 amino acids. Germline V lookup: CDR1 LNHDA, CDR2 SQIVND (reference sequence).